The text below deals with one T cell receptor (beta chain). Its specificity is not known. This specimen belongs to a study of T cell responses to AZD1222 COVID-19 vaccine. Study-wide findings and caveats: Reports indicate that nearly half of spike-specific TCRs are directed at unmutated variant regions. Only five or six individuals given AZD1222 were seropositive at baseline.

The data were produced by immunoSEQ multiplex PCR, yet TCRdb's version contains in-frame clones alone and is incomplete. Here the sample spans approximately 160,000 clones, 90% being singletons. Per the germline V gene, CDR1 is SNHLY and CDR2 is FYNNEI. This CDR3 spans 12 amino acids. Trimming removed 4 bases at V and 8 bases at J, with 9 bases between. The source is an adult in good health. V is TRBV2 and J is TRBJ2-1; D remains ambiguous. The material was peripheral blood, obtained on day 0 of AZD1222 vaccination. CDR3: CASSVYIDEQFF. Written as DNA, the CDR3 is TGTGCCAGCAGTGTATATATAGATGAGCAGTTCTTC.